The text below deals with one T cell receptor (beta chain). With V trimmed by 4 bases and J by 4 bases, 6 bases remained unmatched. Germline values: CDR1 SGHNT, CDR2 YYREEE (reference sequence). The CDR3 is made up of 14 amino acids. The data were taken from a study of blood T cell repertoires in COVID-19. The overall study: Samples taken during acute and convalescent COVID-19 were collected in the United States, Italy and Spain. PBMCs, B-cell-depleted T cells, or T cells were the source of the cDNA or gDNA that made up the material.

In the authors' workflow: Counts of nucleated cells, estimated from reference gene primer amplification, were obtained. Sequenced by immunoSEQ multiplex PCR; TCRdb stores in-frame clones only, minus some. V and J calls and clone size are copied from that table; D and trimming were computed from the DNA. The sample holds about 210,000 clones, 83% seen once. What was sequenced was peripheral blood. J is TRBJ1-1 and V is TRBV5-4, with 8 bases lining up with TRBD1. The origin of this receptor is a woman between 35 and 50 years old with active or convalescent COVID-19. CDR3 protein: CASSPSGQGTEAFF. The CDR3 DNA sequence: TGTGCCAGCAGCCCAAGCGGACAGGGCACTGAAGCTTTCTTT.